Below, 32 T cell receptor beta chains from the same sample are listed, as sequenced in a study of blood T cells in healthy people across ages. The second PCR ran about 6 to 11 cycles with a sample-barcoded 5' primer and J-beta primers. TCRdb re-called the 5' RACE reads through MiXCR, storing one row per CDR3 protein. Here the sample spans roughly 800,000 distinct CDR3 sequences, 55% to 75% being singletons. The specimen was blood. Receptors originate from a man aged 25-40 years in good health.

This chain joins TRBV19 and TRBJ2-1; the D gene is possibly TRBD2 (5 bases). Between the trimmed V and J ends, which lost 3 bases and 7 bases, there was a span of 10 bases. The V gene's germline CDR1 is LNHDA and CDR2 SQIVND (reference sequence). The CDR3 contains 13 residues. The CDR3 spells CASSILAVNEQFF. The CDR3, as DNA: TGTGCCAGTAGTATCCTAGCTGTGAATGAGCAGTTCTTC.

J is TRBJ2-1 and V is TRBV7-9, with TRBD1 matching 9 bases. V shed 4 bases and J 6 bases; nucleotides not matched to a gene: 10. CDR1 and CDR2 (germline): SEHNR, FQNEAQ (reference sequence). This CDR3 contains 16 residues. In DNA, the CDR3 is TGTGCCAGCAGCTCCTTACCGGGACAGGGTACCAATGAGCAGTTCTTC. Translation: CASSSLPGQGTNEQFF. The variable domain in full, with the rest retrieved from reference TRBV7-9 and TRBJ2-1, is DTGVSQNPRHKITKRGQNVTFRCDPISEHNRLYWYRQTLGQGPEFLTYFQNEAQLEKSRLLSDRFSAERPKGSFSTLEIQRTEQGDSAMYLCASSSLPGQGTNEQFFGPGTRLTVL.

The gene calls are TRBV5-4 and TRBJ2-3; 7 nucleotides align to TRBD2. The germline gives CDR1 SGHNT, CDR2 YYREEE (reference sequence). The ends lost 4 bases at V and 2 bases at J; junction bases unmatched: 4. CDR3 length equals 14 residues. The CDR3 coding sequence is TGTGCCAGCAGCCACCAGCGGGACACAGATACGCAGTATTTT. Its translation is CASSHQRDTDTQYF.

V and J are TRBV4-3 and TRBJ2-7; possible D gene TRBD2, 5 bases. The CDR3 totals 14 residues. V was clipped by 0 bases and J by 7 bases, with 13 bases between them. Germline assignment: CDR1 LGHNA and CDR2 YSLEER. The CDR3: CASSQEDSAREQYF. The CDR3 DNA reads as TGCGCCAGCAGCCAAGAGGACTCCGCTAGAGAGCAGTACTTC.

The rearrangement links TRBV27 to TRBJ2-1; the D gene could be TRBD1 or TRBD2 (5 bases each). Germline values: CDR1 MNHEY, CDR2 SMNVEV (reference sequence). The CDR3 covers 14 residues. The V end lost 7 bases, the J end lost 8 bases, and 18 bases lay between the germline ends. The chain's CDR3 is CASTRDGVFDEQFF. As DNA, the CDR3 is TGTGCCAGCACACGGGACGGGGTTTTCGATGAGCAGTTCTTC.

This clonotype appeared a few times. The V and J genes are TRBV6-6 and TRBJ2-2; D might be TRBD1 (6 bases). The germline V and J ends were trimmed by 2 bases and 6 bases, with 7 bases remaining between them. The CDR3 covers 13 residues. CDR1 is MNHNY and CDR2 is SVGAGI in the germline V gene (reference sequence). CDR3 protein: CASSYGGPGELFF. The CDR3 DNA is TGTGCCAGCAGTTACGGGGGCCCCGGGGAGCTGTTTTTT.

The CDR3 region has the DNA TGTGCCAGCAGCTTAACACCGGGACAGGGGCTCCAAGAGACCCAGTACTTC. Amino acids: CASSLTPGQGLQETQYF. This chain links TRBV7-6 with TRBJ2-7; 10 bases align to TRBD1. The J call may be wrong; the DNA end is better matched by TRBJ2-5. In germline, CDR1 is SGHVS, CDR2 FNYEAQ. The CDR3 runs to 17 residues.

The CDR3: CASTRERRAYNEQFF. CDR3 coding DNA: TGTGCCAGCACCCGTGAGAGGCGGGCCTACAATGAGCAGTTCTTC. The chain is built from TRBV9 and TRBJ2-1; perhaps TRBD2 as D (5 bases). CDR1 is SGDLS and CDR2 is YYNGEE in the germline V gene. The CDR3 is made up of 15 amino acids. Trimming pared 6 bases from V and 2 bases from J, leaving 15 bases between.

The chain links TRBV7-9 to TRBJ2-3, with D perhaps TRBD2 (6 bases). Trimming shortened V by 5 bases and J by 4 bases, and 19 bases separated the two germline ends. This CDR3 contains 16 residues. The germline V gene has CDR1 SEHNR and CDR2 FQNEAQ (reference sequence). In DNA, the CDR3 is TGTGCCAGCAGCACCGGGAGAATCTCTAGCGCAGATACGCAGTATTTT. This codes for CASSTGRISSADTQYF.

The V and J genes are TRBV6-1 and TRBJ2-7, with TRBD2 identical over 7 bases. Trimming took 0 bases from V and 2 from J; bases not matched to a gene: 4. In germline, CDR1 is MNHNS, CDR2 SASEGT. The length of the CDR3 is 15 residues. The CDR3 DNA reads as TGTGCCAGCAGTGAAGCGGGGGGGTCCCCCTACGAGCAGTACTTC. It is translated as CASSEAGGSPYEQYF.

V and J are TRBV6-1 and TRBJ2-3; TRBD2 matches at 12 bases. The germline gives CDR1 MNHNS, CDR2 SASEGT. This CDR3 contains 15 residues. After removal of 7 bases from V and 0 bases from J, the junction contained 2 bases not matched to a gene. CDR3 loop: CASKLAGGSTDTQYF. Here the CDR3 DNA reads TGTGCCAGCAAACTAGCGGGGGGCAGCACAGATACGCAGTATTTT.

V gene TRBV5-1 combines with J gene TRBJ2-7; a weak D match, TRBD1 (5 bases). The germline V gene has CDR1 SGHRS and CDR2 YFSETQ. This CDR3 has 11 amino acids. Trimming cost V 4 bases and J 7 bases, with 9 bases left between them. CDR3 in amino acids: CASSGNREQYF. CDR3 in DNA: TGCGCCAGCAGCGGAAACAGGGAGCAGTACTTC.

The rearrangement joins TRBV20-1 to TRBJ2-5; D tentatively fits TRBD1 or TRBD2 (5 bases each). Germline V lookup: CDR1 DFQATT, CDR2 SNEGSKA (reference sequence). The CDR3 is 14 amino acids. The V end was cut by 6 bases, the J end by 2 bases, with 16 bases between. CDR3 protein: CSATKAGSQETQYF. The CDR3 nucleotides are TGCAGTGCAACGAAGGCAGGGAGTCAAGAGACCCAGTACTTC.

This clonotype has a handful of counts. The rearrangement links TRBV29-1 to TRBJ2-7, with TRBD2 as a possible D gene (5 bases). This CDR3 contains 9 residues. Germline CDR1 SQVTM, CDR2 ANQGSEA. DNA of the CDR3: TGCAGTGAGAGGGCTGAGCAGTACTTC. As protein: CSERAEQYF.

The V call is TRBV4-3, the J call TRBJ1-2, with 8 bases identical to TRBD1. CDR3 length: 18 residues. The germline V gene encodes CDR1 LGHNA and CDR2 YSLEER. With 0 bases clipped from V and 4 bases from J, the junction kept 13 bases outside the gene matches. The CDR3 DNA reads TGCGCCAGCAGCCAAGATAGAAGGGATTGGACAGGGATCTATGGCTACACCTTC. Its protein product is CASSQDRRDWTGIYGYTF.

This clonotype has a handful of counts. The chain combines TRBV6-5 with TRBJ2-7; 8 bases align to TRBD1. There are 18 residues in the CDR3. CDR1 MNHEY and CDR2 SVGAGI come from the germline V gene. V dropped 2 bases and J dropped 5; count of bases not matched to a gene: 17. The CDR3 reads CASSYGQGKMRGSHEQYF. The CDR3 nucleotides are TGTGCCAGCAGTTACGGACAGGGTAAAATGCGCGGTTCGCACGAGCAGTACTTC.

This sequence joins TRBV4-2 and TRBJ2-7, with D tentatively TRBD1 or TRBD2 (5 bases each). This CDR3 is 15 amino acids long. V shed 1 base and J shed 8 bases, with 18 bases lying between them. Germline CDR1 LGHNA, CDR2 YNFKEQ. The CDR3 reads CASSQAGLGDGKQYF. DNA of the CDR3: TGTGCCAGCAGCCAAGCGGGGCTAGGCGATGGGAAGCAGTACTTC.

V is TRBV29-1 and J is TRBJ2-7; 7 bases fit TRBD1. The CDR3 has 14 amino acids. After removal of 4 bases from V and 4 bases from J, the junction contained 10 bases not matched to a gene. The V gene's germline CDR1 is SQVTM and CDR2 ANQGSEA. The CDR3 DNA is TGCAGCGTTGGGCGACAGGGTTCGACGTACGAGCAGTACTTC. Translating gives CSVGRQGSTYEQYF.

This clonotype has only a few counts. This sequence joins TRBV12-3 or TRBV12-4 and TRBJ1-5; 7 bases match TRBD1. V was clipped by 5 bases and J by 6 bases; unmatched bases: 10. The CDR3 loop spans 15 amino acids. As DNA, the CDR3 is TGTGCCAGCAGTAGTGACAGGGAGGAAGGTCAGCCCCAGCATTTT. Protein: CASSSDREEGQPQHF.

This clonotype was observed a handful of times. The genes are TRBV7-9 and TRBJ2-1; TRBD2 matches 11 bases. Per germline, CDR1 SEHNR and CDR2 FQNEAQ (reference sequence). The CDR3 is 18 residues long. After removal of 1 base from V and 7 bases from J, the junction contained 12 bases not matched to a gene. The CDR3 sequence is CASSLDPRVTSGVNEQFF. The CDR3 bases are TGTGCCAGCAGCTTAGATCCCCGAGTGACTAGCGGGGTGAATGAGCAGTTCTTC.

Comments on this clonotype: The conserved closing phenylalanine or tryptophan is absent in this CDR3, likely reflecting a read error. The genes are TRBV7-8 and TRBJ2-1; D perhaps matches TRBD2 (5 bases). CDR1 and CDR2 (germline): SGHVS, FQNEAQ. The CDR3 is made up of 16 amino acids. V dropped 5 bases and J dropped 0 bases, with 14 bases sitting between them. CDR3 residues: CASSKQPGSSYNEQFV. As DNA, the CDR3 is TGTGCCAGCAGCAAACAACCGGGGAGCTCCTACAATGAGCAGTTCGTC.

The gene calls are TRBV12-3 or TRBV12-4 and TRBJ2-1; D gene unclear. The CDR3 totals 12 residues. Trimming removed 3 bases from V and 15 bases from J, with 15 bases in between. In DNA, the CDR3 is TGTGCCAGCAGTTTCGGTACCCTCCCCGGGTTCTTC. Its protein is CASSFGTLPGFF.

CDR3 DNA sequence: TGTGCCAGCAGTTCCGACCAGAGCTACACAGATACGCAGTATTTT. This encodes CASSSDQSYTDTQYF. The chain combines TRBV28 with TRBJ2-3, with D unresolved. The CDR3 consists of 15 residues. Between the trimmed V and J ends, which lost 4 bases and 2 bases, there was a span of 13 bases. Germline V lookup: CDR1 MDHEN, CDR2 SYDVKM.

The rearrangement uses TRBV9 and TRBJ2-5; 8 nucleotides line up with TRBD2. The CDR3 is 15 amino acids. Germline lookup yields CDR1 SGDLS and CDR2 YYNGEE. Trimming at V came to 2 bases and at J to 5 bases, leaving 8 bases not matched to a gene. CDR3 DNA sequence: TGTGCCAGCAGCGTGGCTAGCGGGTCGGCGGAGACCCAGTACTTC. Protein sequence: CASSVASGSAETQYF.

The rearrangement joins TRBV20-1 to TRBJ2-5, with D perhaps matching TRBD2 (6 bases). The CDR3 length is 15 residues. V lost 6 bases and J 1 base, leaving 18 bases between the germline ends. Germline V lookup: CDR1 DFQATT, CDR2 SNEGSKA (reference sequence). The CDR3 coding sequence is TGCAGTGCCGCTCGCGGGGATGCCTCCCAAGAGACCCAGTACTTC. Protein sequence: CSAARGDASQETQYF.

Regarding this clonotype: One end of the junction does not line up with germline, which may come from a read error. This chain uses TRBV19 with TRBJ2-2; the D gene is possibly TRBD2 (5 bases). Germline CDR1 is LNHDA and CDR2 is SQIVND (reference sequence). The CDR3 consists of 16 residues. The DNA of the CDR3 is TGTGCCAGTAGTATAGGATTCGCAGTGAACACCGGGGAACTGTTTTTT. This codes for CASSIGFAVNTGELFF.

This CDR3 reads CASSLSSAWYEQFF. The CDR3 bases are TGTGCCAGCAGCTTATCGTCAGCATGGTATGAGCAGTTCTTC. The chain is built from TRBV7-9 and TRBJ2-1, with no clear D. The length of the CDR3 is 14 residues. V lost 2 bases and J lost 8, with 13 bases in between. Germline V gene data show CDR1 as SEHNR and CDR2 as FQNEAQ (reference sequence).

The chain couples TRBV18 to TRBJ2-4; no firm D call. Germline V gene sequence: CDR1 KGHSH, CDR2 LQKENI. V lost 2 bases and J lost 13, with 12 bases in between. The CDR3 is 12 amino acids. The CDR3 DNA is TGTGCCAGCTCACCAGACCCGTTAGAGCAGTACTTC. As protein: CASSPDPLEQYF.

The gene calls are TRBV30 and TRBJ1-6; a possible D gene is TRBD1 (5 bases). Germline values: CDR1 GTSNPN, CDR2 SVGIG (reference sequence). The ends were cut back, 3 bases at V and 7 bases at J, with 22 bases in the middle. CDR3 length: 17 amino acids. The CDR3 nucleotides read TGTGCCTGGAGGCGGGCGGCAACTGGGGCGGACAATTCACCCCTCCACTTT. Translating gives CAWRRAATGADNSPLHF.

The J gene is TRBJ2-1, the V gene TRBV4-2; TRBD2 agrees at 8 bases. The ends lost 3 bases at V and 4 bases at J; junction bases unmatched: 5. CDR1 and CDR2 (germline): LGHNA, YNFKEQ. The CDR3 has 15 residues. The CDR3 sequence is CASSQGLGGYNEQFF. The CDR3 coding sequence is TGTGCCAGCAGCCAGGGACTAGGGGGATACAATGAGCAGTTCTTC.

The chain is built from TRBV7-2 and TRBJ1-1; TRBD1 matches 11 bases. Germline values: CDR1 SGHTA, CDR2 FQGNSA. The CDR3 loop spans 16 amino acids. The junction had 9 bases not matched to a gene; V was cut back by 5 bases and J by 4 bases. The CDR3 here is CASSPNGQGASTEAFF. The CDR3 nucleotides read TGTGCCAGCAGCCCCAACGGACAGGGGGCGAGCACTGAAGCTTTCTTT.

This chain uses TRBV10-3 with TRBJ2-3, with 11 positions matching TRBD2. The CDR3 extends over 16 amino acids. V lost 5 bases, J lost 2 bases, and 6 bases stayed unmatched. Germline V gene sequence: CDR1 ENHRY, CDR2 SYGVKD. The CDR3 DNA reads as TGTGCCATCAGTTCTTCTAGCGGGGGGCTCACAGATACGCAGTATTTT. It encodes CAISSSSGGLTDTQYF.